This T cell receptor beta chain was sequenced during a study of shared clonotypes between healthy human individuals. The CDR3 sequence is 15 residues long. From germline, CDR1 is SGHAT and CDR2 FQNNGV. V was pared by 6 bases and J by 5 bases, with 19 bases between. The assay was immunoSEQ multiplex PCR, and TCRdb's table has in-frame clones only and misses some. This sample has approximately 2.5 million clones, with around nine tenths found just once. The chain recombines TRBV11-2 with TRBJ1-1; a possible D gene is TRBD1 (6 bases). The source material was naive CD4+ T cells sorted from blood. Subset reported: CD45RA+ positively selected. The source of this sequence is a young man in good health. CDR3 sequence reads: CASRGGSPTGTEAFF. CDR3 nucleotide sequence: TGTGCCAGCAGGGGGGGCAGCCCGACCGGTACTGAAGCTTTCTTT.